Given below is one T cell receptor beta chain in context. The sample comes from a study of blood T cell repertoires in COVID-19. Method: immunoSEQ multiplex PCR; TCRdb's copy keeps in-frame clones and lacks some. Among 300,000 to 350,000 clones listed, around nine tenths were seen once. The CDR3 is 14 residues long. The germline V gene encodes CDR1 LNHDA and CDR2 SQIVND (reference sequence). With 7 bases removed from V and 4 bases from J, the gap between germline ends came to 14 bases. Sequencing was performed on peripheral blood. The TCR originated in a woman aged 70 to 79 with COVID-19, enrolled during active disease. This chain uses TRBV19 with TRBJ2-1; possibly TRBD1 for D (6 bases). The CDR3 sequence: CASTQDSNYNEQFF. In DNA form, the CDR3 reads TGTGCCAGTACCCAGGACAGCAATTACAATGAGCAGTTCTTC.